A single sample gave rise to the 25 T cell receptor beta chains below, sequenced in a study of shared clonotypes between healthy human individuals. Libraries were prepared by immunoSEQ multiplex PCR; TCRdb keeps only in-frame clonotypes and omits some of them. The sample yields some 2,500,000 clones, around 90% seen once. The sample was naive CD4+ T cells from PBMCs. The subset denotes: CD45RA+ positively selected. All receptors come from a man aged 18 to 35 in good health. Some clones in this sample may be carry-over from other donors' samples.

On this clone: Within the sample, other DNA sequences also encode this same CDR3. The chain uses TRBV6-6 and TRBJ1-1; D uncertain. Germline lookup yields CDR1 MNHNY and CDR2 SVGAGI (reference sequence). V was clipped by 6 bases and J by 3 bases, with 8 bases between them. This CDR3 comprises 12 residues. CDR3 bases: TGTGCCAGCAGGCGTAGGGACACTGAAGCTTTCTTT. Protein: CASRRRDTEAFF.

This rearrangement joins TRBV25-1 to TRBJ2-7; unclear D gene. Germline V CDR1 and CDR2: MGHDK, SYGVNS. Trimming cost V 8 bases and J 5 bases, with 13 bases left between them. This CDR3 region has 12 residues. The CDR3 DNA reads as TGTGCCAGCCTCGCAGAGATCCACGAGCAGTACTTC. Amino acid sequence: CASLAEIHEQYF.

CDR3 residues: CAISESTRYNEKLFF. In nucleotides, the CDR3 is TGTGCCATCAGTGAGTCGACTCGCTATAATGAAAAACTGTTTTTT. The chain joins TRBV10-3 to TRBJ1-4; D uncertain. The germline V and J ends were trimmed by 0 bases and 4 bases, with 9 bases remaining between them. The CDR3 runs 15 residues. Germline assignment: CDR1 ENHRY and CDR2 SYGVKD.

This chain uses TRBV28 with TRBJ2-7; possible D gene TRBD2, 5 bases. CDR1 and CDR2 from the germline V gene are MDHEN and SYDVKM. This CDR3 contains 15 residues. Trimming shortened V by 3 bases and J by 4 bases, and 16 bases separated the two germline ends. CDR3 sequence reads: CASSFSGGWVYEQYF. The CDR3, as DNA: TGTGCCAGCAGTTTCTCGGGCGGGTGGGTATACGAGCAGTACTTC.

The chain is built from TRBV25-1 and TRBJ1-1; 9 nucleotides align to TRBD1. Germline lookup yields CDR1 MGHDK and CDR2 SYGVNS. J was trimmed by 1 base and V by 0 bases; bases with no gene match: 3. CDR3 length: 16 residues. Here the CDR3 DNA reads TGTGCCAGCAGTGAATATCTGGGACAGGGGAACACTGAAGCTTTCTTT. This sequence encodes CASSEYLGQGNTEAFF.

This rearrangement joins TRBV6-6 to TRBJ2-3; 8 bases fit TRBD2. This CDR3 has 16 amino acids. Germline CDR1 is MNHNY and CDR2 is SVGAGI (reference sequence). V was pared by 5 bases and J by 4 bases, with 11 bases of the junction left unmatched. CDR3 DNA sequence: TGTGCCAGCAGTAGCCGGAGCGGGAGCCCCTCAGATACGCAGTATTTT. The encoded protein is CASSSRSGSPSDTQYF.

This chain uses TRBV29-1 with TRBJ2-3, with 8 bases matching TRBD1. The CDR3 is made up of 11 amino acids. Trimming at V came to 7 bases and at J to 5 bases, leaving 2 bases not matched to a gene. Germline V CDR1 and CDR2: SQVTM, ANQGSEA. As DNA, the CDR3 is TGCAGCGCGACAGGGGAAGATACGCAGTATTTT. Its protein is CSATGEDTQYF.

The rearrangement uses TRBV5-8 and TRBJ1-2; D unresolved. The germline CDR1 and CDR2 sequences are SGHTS and YDEGEE. V lost 5 bases and J lost 4, with 21 bases in between. The CDR3 loop spans 16 amino acids. In nucleotides, the CDR3 is TGTGCCAGCAGATACAGCGGGGTAGGATTGACCTATGGCTACACCTTC. Translating it yields CASRYSGVGLTYGYTF.

Only one count was recorded for this clone. The chain is built from TRBV28 and TRBJ2-7, with D possibly being TRBD1 (6 bases). The CDR3 runs 15 residues. From germline, CDR1 is MDHEN and CDR2 SYDVKM. The V end lost 7 bases, the J end lost 1 base, and 17 bases lay between the germline ends. CDR3 nucleotides: TGTGCCAGCACCCCCGGACAGAAGCCATCCTACGAGCAGTACTTC. This gives the protein CASTPGQKPSYEQYF.

V usage is TRBV7-9 and J usage is TRBJ2-2; D uncertain. With 4 bases removed from V and 4 bases from J, the gap between germline ends came to 10 bases. Germline V gives CDR1 SEHNR, CDR2 FQNEAQ (reference sequence). This CDR3 has 14 residues. As DNA, the CDR3 is TGTGCCAGCAGCTCCTTGGGCGGCACCGGGGAGCTGTTTTTT. Its protein is CASSSLGGTGELFF. The variable domain in full, with the rest retrieved from reference TRBV7-9 and TRBJ2-2, is DTGVSQNPRHKITKRGQNVTFRCDPISEHNRLYWYRQTLGQGPEFLTYFQNEAQLEKSRLLSDRFSAERPKGSFSTLEIQRTEQGDSAMYLCASSSLGGTGELFFGEGSRLTVL.

The chain is built from TRBV7-9 and TRBJ1-3, with D unclear. V lost 5 bases and J lost 3, with 14 bases in between. Germline V gives CDR1 SEHNR, CDR2 FQNEAQ (reference sequence). This CDR3 region has 15 residues. CDR3 region: CASSPGPKGGNTIYF. The CDR3 bases are TGTGCCAGCAGCCCTGGGCCTAAGGGTGGAAACACCATATATTTT.

J is TRBJ2-5 and V is TRBV27; the match to TRBD1 covers 7 bases. The length of the CDR3 is 18 residues. The trim removed 5 bases at V and 5 bases at J, leaving 20 bases unmatched. Germline lookup yields CDR1 MNHEY and CDR2 SMNVEV (reference sequence). The CDR3 region has the DNA TGTGCCAGCAGTCCCACACCCCCGCGACAGGGTGGCCGGGAGACCCAGTACTTC. Translation gives CASSPTPPRQGGRETQYF.

The chain carries TRBV7-9 and TRBJ2-2, with 9 bases identical to TRBD1. This CDR3 contains 16 residues. The trim removed 4 bases at V and 0 bases at J, leaving 3 bases unmatched. Germline CDR1 and CDR2: SEHNR and FQNEAQ (reference sequence). The CDR3 region has the DNA TGTGCCAGCAGCTGGACAGGGGCGGCGAACACCGGGGAGCTGTTTTTT. Amino acids: CASSWTGAANTGELFF.

About this clone: The sample holds other DNA sequences that translate to the same CDR3. The chain combines TRBV28 with TRBJ2-2; D is undetermined. From germline, CDR1 is MDHEN and CDR2 SYDVKM. V gave up 2 bases and J gave up 5 bases, with 3 bases separating them. The CDR3 runs 12 residues. The CDR3 DNA sequence: TGTGCCAGCAGTTTAGCGACCGGGGAGCTGTTTTTT. Its translation: CASSLATGELFF. Full variable domain (rest looked up from reference TRBV28 and TRBJ2-2): DVKVTQSSRYLVKRTGEKVFLECVQDMDHENMFWYRQDPGLGLRLIYFSYDVKMKEKGDIPEGYSVSREKKERFSLILESASTNQTSMYLCASSLATGELFFGEGSRLTVL.

The rearrangement joins TRBV2 to TRBJ2-7; the D gene is possibly TRBD2 (5 bases). V was pared by 7 bases and J by 2 bases, with 15 bases between. The CDR3 covers 14 residues. CDR1 and CDR2 (germline): SNHLY, FYNNEI. CDR3 residues: CASIGLTGAYEQYF. The CDR3, as DNA: TGTGCCAGCATAGGGCTGACCGGGGCCTACGAGCAGTACTTC.

V usage is TRBV12-5 and J usage is TRBJ2-3; D is uncertain. CDR1 and CDR2 from the germline V gene are LGHNT and FRNRAP. CDR3 size: 13 residues. V was cut by 1 base and J by 2 bases, with 4 bases left in between. Written as DNA, the CDR3 is TGTGCTAGTGGTTTGGCCAACACAGATACGCAGTATTTT. As protein: CASGLANTDTQYF.

The rearrangement links TRBV4-1 to TRBJ2-5; 9 nucleotides agree with TRBD2. The CDR3 sequence is 16 residues long. CDR1 and CDR2 (germline): MGHRA, YSYEKL. With V trimmed by 3 bases and J by 5 bases, 10 bases remained unmatched. The CDR3: CASSQGSGSSTETQYF. CDR3 sequence (DNA): TGCGCCAGCAGCCAGGGTAGCGGGAGTTCGACTGAGACCCAGTACTTC.

The V gene is TRBV19, the J gene TRBJ1-2; D is ambiguous. Germline values: CDR1 LNHDA, CDR2 SQIVND (reference sequence). V lost 7 bases, J lost 3 bases, and 18 bases lay in between. The length of the CDR3 is 15 residues. The CDR3, as DNA: TGTGCCAGTATCGACCATTCGGGCAATTACTATGGCTACACCTTC. Encoded protein: CASIDHSGNYYGYTF.

This clone is a singleton in its sample. The genes are TRBV18 and TRBJ2-7; D gene unclear. The CDR3 sequence is 13 residues long. Trimming left V 3 bases short and J 5 bases short, with 11 bases between. Germline V gene sequence: CDR1 KGHSH, CDR2 LQKENI. The CDR3 nucleotides read TGTGCCAGCTCACCGAGAGGTTCCCACGAGCAGTACTTC. Its translation is CASSPRGSHEQYF.

The chain employs TRBV7-9 and TRBJ2-3, with TRBD2 identical over 12 bases. The CDR3 loop spans 16 amino acids. V was pared by 1 base and J by 7 bases, with 6 bases of the junction left unmatched. Germline CDR1 and CDR2: SEHNR and FQNEAQ (reference sequence). CDR3 DNA: TGTGCCAGCAGCTTAGGGACTAGCGGGGAACCTAATACGCAGTATTTT. Protein: CASSLGTSGEPNTQYF.

Of note for this clone: Within the sample, other DNA sequences also encode this same CDR3. CDR3 nucleotides: TGTGCCAGCAGTTTACCCGGGTCCGTCGGAGAGCAGTACTTC. Its protein product is CASSLPGSVGEQYF. The V gene is TRBV28, the J gene TRBJ2-7; D is unresolved. The CDR3 spans 14 residues. Trimming took off 2 bases at V and 7 bases at J, with 15 bases between the two ends. Germline V gene sequence: CDR1 MDHEN, CDR2 SYDVKM. Drawing the rest from reference TRBV28 and TRBJ2-7, the complete variable domain is DVKVTQSSRYLVKRTGEKVFLECVQDMDHENMFWYRQDPGLGLRLIYFSYDVKMKEKGDIPEGYSVSREKKERFSLILESASTNQTSMYLCASSLPGSVGEQYFGPGTRLTVT.

The rearrangement joins TRBV7-9 to TRBJ1-5; D remains ambiguous. Germline CDR1 reads SEHNR; CDR2 reads FQNEAQ (reference sequence). Between the trimmed V and J ends, which lost 5 bases and 2 bases, there was a span of 10 bases. This CDR3 has 14 amino acids. The CDR3 DNA reads TGTGCCAGCAGCGCGGGTGGGGGCAATCAGCCCCAGCATTTT. It yields the protein CASSAGGGNQPQHF. The variable domain in full, with the rest retrieved from reference TRBV7-9 and TRBJ1-5, is DTGVSQNPRHKITKRGQNVTFRCDPISEHNRLYWYRQTLGQGPEFLTYFQNEAQLEKSRLLSDRFSAERPKGSFSTLEIQRTEQGDSAMYLCASSAGGGNQPQHFGDGTRLSIL.

The chain uses TRBV30 and TRBJ2-3; D is perhaps TRBD1 (6 bases). V lost 2 bases to trimming and J lost 0 bases, with 9 bases between them. This CDR3 has 14 amino acids. Germline CDR1 is GTSNPN and CDR2 is SVGIG (reference sequence). Here the CDR3 reads CAWSQGLSTDTQYF. The DNA of the CDR3 is TGTGCCTGGAGTCAGGGGTTGAGCACAGATACGCAGTATTTT.

The chain combines TRBV25-1 with TRBJ2-7; TRBD1 might be the D (7 bases). This CDR3 has 14 residues. The germline CDR1 and CDR2 sequences are MGHDK and SYGVNS. V gave up 4 bases and J gave up 6 bases, with 16 bases separating them. The CDR3 sequence: CASSGQGGVGEQYF. CDR3 coding DNA: TGTGCCAGCAGTGGACAGGGAGGAGTTGGCGAGCAGTACTTC.

The CDR3 reads CASSLRGPSGNTIYF. The CDR3 DNA follows: TGTGCCAGCAGTTTGAGAGGGCCCTCTGGAAACACCATATATTTT. The chain joins TRBV27 to TRBJ1-3; no clear D gene. Germline V lookup: CDR1 MNHEY, CDR2 SMNVEV (reference sequence). This CDR3 spans 15 amino acids. Between the trimmed V and J ends, which lost 3 bases and 0 bases, there was a span of 9 bases.